This TCR beta chain was identified in a study of cytomegalovirus exposure and HLA in healthy donors. Study observations and caveats: Researchers catalogued 150 or so TCR beta chains as cytomegalovirus-associated. Reports state that TCR beta sequences accurately predicted most subjects' HLA-A and HLA-B alleles. In a later analysis, compared with equally common non-associated chains, HLA-associated beta chains were more expanded.

About this clone: Its antigen remains unknown.

This CDR3 region has 11 residues. Germline-derived CDR1 and CDR2 are DFQATT and SNEGSKA (reference sequence). Use of 60 Vbeta and 13 Jbeta primers characterized the PCR. Sequenced by immunoSEQ multiplex PCR; TCRdb stores in-frame clones only, minus some. The sample is made up of about 150,000 clones, and the top ten hold roughly 1.6% of it. This chain joins TRBV20-1 and TRBJ2-1, with D perhaps TRBD1 (5 bases). The source of this sequence is a woman aged 50 to 65 in good health and CMV-seronegative. The sequenced material came from PBMCs. The CDR3 nucleotides read TGCAGGGCCAGTAGGGGTAATGAGCAGTTCTTC. Protein: CRASRGNEQFF.